The source of this T cell receptor (beta chain) is a study of post-analysis software for immune sequencing data. Included in the TCR beta cDNA libraries were unique molecular identifiers. TCRdb reprocessed the PCR reads with MiXCR, giving one entry per CDR3 protein. This sample has about 770,000 distinct CDR3 sequences, with about 45% found just once. Study conclusions and caveats: Multiple sclerosis patients showed significantly lower normalized Chao1 diversity than controls did. Strong co-clustering by F measure was evident for samples that had been prepared in the same batch.

Regarding this clonotype: Antigen unknown.

Sequenced input: blood. The sequence derives from a girl aged 5-17 years with multiple sclerosis.

CDR3 coding DNA: TGCAGTGCGAAAGGGGAGGAGCAGTTCTTC. Translation gives CSAKGEEQFF. J is TRBJ2-1 and V is TRBV20-1; D might be TRBD1 or TRBD2, each matching 5 bases. Germline V lookup: CDR1 DFQATT, CDR2 SNEGSKA (reference sequence). CDR3 length equals 10 residues. The ends were cut back, 6 bases at V and 10 bases at J, with 10 bases in the middle.